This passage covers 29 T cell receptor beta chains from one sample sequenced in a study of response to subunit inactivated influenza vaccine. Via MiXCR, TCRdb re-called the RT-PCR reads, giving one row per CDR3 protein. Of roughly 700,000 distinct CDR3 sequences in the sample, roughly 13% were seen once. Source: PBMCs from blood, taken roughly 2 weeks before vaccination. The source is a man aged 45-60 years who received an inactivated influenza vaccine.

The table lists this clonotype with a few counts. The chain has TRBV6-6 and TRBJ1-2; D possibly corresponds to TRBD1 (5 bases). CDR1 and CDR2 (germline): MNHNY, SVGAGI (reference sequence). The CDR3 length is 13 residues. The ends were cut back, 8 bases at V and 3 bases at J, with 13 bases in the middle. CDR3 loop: CASVFRVDYGYTF. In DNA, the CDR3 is TGTGCCAGCGTATTCAGGGTGGACTATGGCTACACCTTC.

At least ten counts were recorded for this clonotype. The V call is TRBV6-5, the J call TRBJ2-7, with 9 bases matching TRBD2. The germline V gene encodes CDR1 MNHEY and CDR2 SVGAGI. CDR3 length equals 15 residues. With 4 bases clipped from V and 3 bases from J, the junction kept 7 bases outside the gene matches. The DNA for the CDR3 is TGTGCCAGCAGTTTAAGGCGGGAGGGCCTCTACGAGCAGTACTTC. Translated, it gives CASSLRREGLYEQYF.

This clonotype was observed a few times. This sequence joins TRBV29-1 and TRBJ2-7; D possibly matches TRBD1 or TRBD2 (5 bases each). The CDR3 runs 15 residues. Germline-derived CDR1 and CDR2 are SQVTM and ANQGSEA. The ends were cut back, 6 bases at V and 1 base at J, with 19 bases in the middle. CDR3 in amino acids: CSVLLGRGVSYEQYF. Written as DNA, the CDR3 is TGCAGCGTCCTCTTGGGGAGAGGGGTATCCTACGAGCAGTACTTC.

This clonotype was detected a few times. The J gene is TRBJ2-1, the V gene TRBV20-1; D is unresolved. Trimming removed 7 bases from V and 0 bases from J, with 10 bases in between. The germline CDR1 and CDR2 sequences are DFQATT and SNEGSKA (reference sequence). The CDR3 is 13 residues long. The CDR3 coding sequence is TGCAGTGTAAAGGATCCCTCCTACAATGAGCAGTTCTTC. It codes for CSVKDPSYNEQFF.

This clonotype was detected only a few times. This CDR3 is CASSLRVGADTQYF. The CDR3 DNA sequence: TGTGCCAGCAGCTTACGAGTGGGGGCAGATACGCAGTATTTT. V usage is TRBV7-9 and J usage is TRBJ2-3, with D perhaps given as TRBD1 or TRBD2 (5 bases each). Per germline, CDR1 SEHNR and CDR2 FQNEAQ (reference sequence). The CDR3 is made up of 14 amino acids. Trimming took off 2 bases at V and 4 bases at J, with 10 bases between the two ends.

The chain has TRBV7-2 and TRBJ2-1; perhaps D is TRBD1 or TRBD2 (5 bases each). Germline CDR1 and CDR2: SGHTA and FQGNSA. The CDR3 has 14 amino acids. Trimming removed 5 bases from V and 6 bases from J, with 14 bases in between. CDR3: CASSIRDPFNEQFF. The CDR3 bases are TGTGCCAGCAGCATCCGGGACCCGTTCAATGAGCAGTTCTTC.

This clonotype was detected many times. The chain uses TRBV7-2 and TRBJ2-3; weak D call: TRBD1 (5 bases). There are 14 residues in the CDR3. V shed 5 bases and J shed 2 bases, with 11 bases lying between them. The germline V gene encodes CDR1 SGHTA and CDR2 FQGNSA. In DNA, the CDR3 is TGTGCCAGCAGCAAGGACACCTACACAGATACGCAGTATTTT. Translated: CASSKDTYTDTQYF.

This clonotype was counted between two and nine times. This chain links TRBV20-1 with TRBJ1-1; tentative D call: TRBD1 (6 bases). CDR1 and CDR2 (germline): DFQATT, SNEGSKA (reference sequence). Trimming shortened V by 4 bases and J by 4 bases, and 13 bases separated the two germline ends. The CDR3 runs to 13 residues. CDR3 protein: CSAKQGFSTEAFF. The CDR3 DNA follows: TGCAGTGCTAAGCAGGGGTTCAGCACTGAAGCTTTCTTT.

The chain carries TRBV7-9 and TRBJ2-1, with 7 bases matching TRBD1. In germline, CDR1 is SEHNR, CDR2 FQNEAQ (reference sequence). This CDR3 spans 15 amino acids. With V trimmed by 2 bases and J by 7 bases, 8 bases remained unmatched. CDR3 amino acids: CASSLLVTRGNEQFF. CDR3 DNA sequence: TGTGCCAGCAGCTTATTAGTTACCAGGGGGAATGAGCAGTTCTTC.

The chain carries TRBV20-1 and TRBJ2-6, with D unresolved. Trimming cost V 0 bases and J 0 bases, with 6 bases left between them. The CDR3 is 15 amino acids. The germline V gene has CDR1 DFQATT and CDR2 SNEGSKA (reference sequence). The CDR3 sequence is CSARDASSGANVLTF. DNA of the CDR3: TGCAGTGCTAGAGATGCTTCCTCTGGGGCCAACGTCCTGACTTTC.

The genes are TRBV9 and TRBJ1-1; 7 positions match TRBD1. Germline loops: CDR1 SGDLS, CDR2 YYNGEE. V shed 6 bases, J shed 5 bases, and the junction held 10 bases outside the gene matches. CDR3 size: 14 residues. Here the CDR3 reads CASTRGTRHTEAFF. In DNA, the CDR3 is TGTGCCAGCACCAGGGGGACAAGGCATACTGAAGCTTTCTTT.

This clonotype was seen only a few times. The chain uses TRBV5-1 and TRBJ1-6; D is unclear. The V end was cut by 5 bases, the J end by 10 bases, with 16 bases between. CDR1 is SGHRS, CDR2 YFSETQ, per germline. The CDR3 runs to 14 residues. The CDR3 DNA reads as TGCGCCAGCAGAGAGGGAGCTAGTGGCTCACCCCTCCACTTT. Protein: CASREGASGSPLHF. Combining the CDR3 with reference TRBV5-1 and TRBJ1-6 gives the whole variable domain KAGVTQTPRYLIKTRGQQVTLSCSPISGHRSVSWYQQTPGQGLQFLFEYFSETQRNKGNFPGRFSGRQFSNSRSEMNVSTLELGDSALYLCASREGASGSPLHFGNGTRLTVT.

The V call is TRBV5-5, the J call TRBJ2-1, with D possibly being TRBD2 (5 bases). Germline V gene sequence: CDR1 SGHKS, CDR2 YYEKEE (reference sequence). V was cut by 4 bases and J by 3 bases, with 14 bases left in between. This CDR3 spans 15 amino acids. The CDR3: CASSLLSSSYNEQFF. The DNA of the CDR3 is TGTGCCAGCAGCCTCCTCTCTAGCAGCTACAATGAGCAGTTCTTC. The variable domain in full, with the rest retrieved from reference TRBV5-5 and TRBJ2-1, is DAGVTQSPTHLIKTRGQQVTLRCSPISGHKSVSWYQQVLGQGPQFIFQYYEKEERGRGNFPDRFSARQFPNYSSELNVNALLLGDSALYLCASSLLSSSYNEQFFGPGTRLTVL.

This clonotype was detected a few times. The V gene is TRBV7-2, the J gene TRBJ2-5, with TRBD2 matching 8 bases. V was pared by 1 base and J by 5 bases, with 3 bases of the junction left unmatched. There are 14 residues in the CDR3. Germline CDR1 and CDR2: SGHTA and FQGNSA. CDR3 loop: CASSLGGRYETQYF. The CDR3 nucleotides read TGTGCCAGCAGCTTAGGCGGGAGGTACGAGACCCAGTACTTC.

The chain's CDR3 is CASSWAGEQYF. CDR3 bases: TGTGCCAGCAGCTGGGCGGGGGAGCAGTACTTC. The chain is built from TRBV5-4 and TRBJ2-7, with D possibly TRBD2 on 6 matching bases. Trimming removed 3 bases from V and 7 bases from J, with 8 bases in between. Per the germline V gene, CDR1 is SGHNT and CDR2 is YYREEE (reference sequence). The CDR3 is made up of 11 amino acids.

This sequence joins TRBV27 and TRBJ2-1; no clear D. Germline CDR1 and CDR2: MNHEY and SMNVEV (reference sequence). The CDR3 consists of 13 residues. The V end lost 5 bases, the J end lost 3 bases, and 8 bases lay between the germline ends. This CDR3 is CASSPYDYNEQFF. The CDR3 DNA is TGTGCCAGCAGTCCCTACGACTACAATGAGCAGTTCTTC.

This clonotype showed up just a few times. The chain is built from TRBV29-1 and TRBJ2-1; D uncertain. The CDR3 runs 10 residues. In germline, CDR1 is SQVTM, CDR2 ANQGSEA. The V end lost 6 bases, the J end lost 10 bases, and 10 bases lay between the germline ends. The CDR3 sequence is CSVSPLEQFF. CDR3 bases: TGCAGCGTGAGTCCCTTAGAGCAGTTCTTC.

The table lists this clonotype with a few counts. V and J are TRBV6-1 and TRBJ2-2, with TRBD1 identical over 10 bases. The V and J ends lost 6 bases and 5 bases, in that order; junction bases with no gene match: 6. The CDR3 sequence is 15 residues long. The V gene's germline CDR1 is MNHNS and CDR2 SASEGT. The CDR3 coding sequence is TGTGCCAGCAGCCGGGACAGGGGTAAAACCGGGGAGCTGTTTTTT. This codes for CASSRDRGKTGELFF.

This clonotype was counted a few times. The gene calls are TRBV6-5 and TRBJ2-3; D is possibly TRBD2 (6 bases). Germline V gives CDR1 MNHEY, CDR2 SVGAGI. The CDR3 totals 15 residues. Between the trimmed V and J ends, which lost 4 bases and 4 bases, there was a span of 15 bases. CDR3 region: CASSSGLNRADTQYF. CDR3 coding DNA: TGTGCCAGCAGTTCGGGACTGAACCGGGCAGATACGCAGTATTTT.

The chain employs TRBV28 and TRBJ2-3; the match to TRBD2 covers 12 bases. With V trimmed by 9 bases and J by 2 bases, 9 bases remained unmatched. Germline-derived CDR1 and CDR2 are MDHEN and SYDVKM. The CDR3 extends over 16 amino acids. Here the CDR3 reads CASWTSGAQFTDTQYF. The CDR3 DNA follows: TGTGCCAGTTGGACTAGCGGGGCACAATTCACAGATACGCAGTATTTT.

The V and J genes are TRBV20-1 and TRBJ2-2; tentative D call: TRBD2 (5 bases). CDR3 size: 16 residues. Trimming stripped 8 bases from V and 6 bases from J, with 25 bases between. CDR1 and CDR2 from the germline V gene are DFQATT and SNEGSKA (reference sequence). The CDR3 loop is CSTRASVAGGAGELFF. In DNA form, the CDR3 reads TGCAGTACCCGAGCCTCGGTTGCGGGTGGCGCCGGGGAGCTGTTTTTT.

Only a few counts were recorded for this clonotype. The CDR3 is CASMGGRATVTGELFF. In nucleotides, the CDR3 is TGTGCCAGCATGGGGGGTCGAGCGACGGTCACCGGGGAGCTGTTTTTT. V gene TRBV28 combines with J gene TRBJ2-2, with D perhaps matching TRBD2 (6 bases). Germline assignment: CDR1 MDHEN and CDR2 SYDVKM. Trimming removed 7 bases at V and 4 bases at J, with 19 bases between. CDR3 length equals 16 residues. Drawing the rest from reference TRBV28 and TRBJ2-2, the complete variable domain is DVKVTQSSRYLVKRTGEKVFLECVQDMDHENMFWYRQDPGLGLRLIYFSYDVKMKEKGDIPEGYSVSREKKERFSLILESASTNQTSMYLCASMGGRATVTGELFFGEGSRLTVL.

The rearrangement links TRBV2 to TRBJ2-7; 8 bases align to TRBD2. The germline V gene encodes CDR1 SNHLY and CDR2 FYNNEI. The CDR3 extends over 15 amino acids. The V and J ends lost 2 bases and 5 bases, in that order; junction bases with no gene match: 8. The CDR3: CASSERGGRSNEQYF. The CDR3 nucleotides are TGTGCCAGCAGTGAAAGGGGCGGGAGGAGTAACGAGCAGTACTTC.

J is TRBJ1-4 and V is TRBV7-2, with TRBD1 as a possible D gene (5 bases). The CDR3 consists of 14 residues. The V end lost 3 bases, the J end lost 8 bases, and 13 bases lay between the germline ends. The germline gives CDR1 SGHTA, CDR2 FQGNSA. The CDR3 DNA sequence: TGTGCCAGCAGCTTGTCGGGGGGTAAAGAAAAACTGTTTTTT. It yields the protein CASSLSGGKEKLFF.

The CDR3 nucleotides are TGTGCCAGCAGACGAGCGGGACAGCCCTACGAGCAGTACTTC. Translating gives CASRRAGQPYEQYF. The rearrangement joins TRBV12-3 or TRBV12-4 to TRBJ2-7; D possibly matches TRBD1 or TRBD2 (7 bases each). This CDR3 is 14 amino acids long. V lost 6 bases and J lost 2, with 14 bases in between.

The CDR3 DNA reads as TGTGCCACCAGCAGGGAACAGGGGGGAGTCTACAATGAGCAGTTCTTC. Translated: CATSREQGGVYNEQFF. The J gene is TRBJ2-1, the V gene TRBV15; TRBD1 agrees at 8 bases. In germline, CDR1 is LNHNV, CDR2 YYDKDF (reference sequence). With V trimmed by 3 bases and J by 3 bases, 7 bases remained unmatched. The CDR3 totals 16 residues.

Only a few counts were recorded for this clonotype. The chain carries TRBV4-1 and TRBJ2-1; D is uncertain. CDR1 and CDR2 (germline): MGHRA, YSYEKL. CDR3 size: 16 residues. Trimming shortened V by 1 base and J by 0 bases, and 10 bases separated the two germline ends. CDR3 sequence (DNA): TGCGCCAGCAGCCAAGGTCACTGGAGCTCCTACAATGAGCAGTTCTTC. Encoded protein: CASSQGHWSSYNEQFF.

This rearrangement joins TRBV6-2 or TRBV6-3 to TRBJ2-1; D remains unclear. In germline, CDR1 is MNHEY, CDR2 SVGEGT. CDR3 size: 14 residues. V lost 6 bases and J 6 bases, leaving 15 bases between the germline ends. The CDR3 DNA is TGTGCCAGCAGACCATTGGACGGGCGCAATGAGCAGTTCTTC. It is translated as CASRPLDGRNEQFF.

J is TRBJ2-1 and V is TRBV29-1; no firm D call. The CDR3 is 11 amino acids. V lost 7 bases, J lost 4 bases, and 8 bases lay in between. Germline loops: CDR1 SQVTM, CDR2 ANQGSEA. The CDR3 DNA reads TGCAGCGGACGGAATTACAATGAGCAGTTCTTC. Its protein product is CSGRNYNEQFF.